This TCR beta chain was observed in a study of CD8 T cells in ankylosing spondylitis. Study conclusions and caveats: Disease-linked clones reportedly concentrated significantly in matched ankylosing spondylitis synovial fluid. Among TCR beta sequences, a motif of 7 to 9 highly homologous variants appeared characteristic of ankylosing spondylitis blood. Earlier literature documents some of the motif variants in reactive arthritis synovial fluid and blood.

On this clonotype: The target antigen is unknown.

MiXCR was run by TCRdb on the 5' RACE reads, yielding one entry per CDR3 protein. Of approximately 300,000 distinct CDR3 sequences in the sample, 8% were seen once. This TCR was recovered from a male donor with ankylosing spondylitis. The sequenced material came from blood, either unsorted or a sorted T cell fraction (not recorded which).

The CDR3 DNA follows: TGTGCCAGCAGTTACGTAAGGGCTGGGGCCAACGTCCTGACTTTC. This translates into CASSYVRAGANVLTF. V and J are TRBV6-5 and TRBJ2-6; D is ambiguous. Germline V lookup: CDR1 MNHEY, CDR2 SVGAGI. The CDR3 is 15 amino acids. Trimming left V 2 bases short and J 2 bases short, with 7 bases between.